One sample yielded the 23 T cell receptor beta chains listed below, sequenced in a study of glioma-infiltrating T cells after dendritic cell vaccination. As to time point: after dendritic cell vaccination, including at tumor progression/relapse. The repertoire was sequenced with immunoSEQ multiplex PCR; TCRdb's copy has only in-frame clones and lacks some. The table lists roughly 100,000 clones, 90% of them singletons, with approximately 3% in the top ten. Material: blood, obtained after dendritic cell vaccination. These receptors all stem from a human donor with glioblastoma.

The rearrangement links TRBV5-6 to TRBJ2-2, with D possibly being TRBD2 (5 bases). The length of the CDR3 is 17 residues. CDR1 and CDR2 from the germline V gene are SGHDT and YYEEEE. Trimming pared 0 bases from V and 4 bases from J, leaving 16 bases between. The CDR3 here is CASSLGLRDPGTGELFF. The DNA for the CDR3 is TGTGCCAGCAGCTTGGGTCTACGGGATCCGGGCACCGGGGAGCTGTTTTTT. The full variable domain, with the rest looked up from reference TRBV5-6 and TRBJ2-2, is DAGVTQSPTHLIKTRGQQVTLRCSPKSGHDTVSWYQQALGQGPQFIFQYYEEEERQRGNFPDRFSGHQFPNYSSELNVNALLLGDSALYLCASSLGLRDPGTGELFFGEGSRLTVL.

The V gene is TRBV7-2, the J gene TRBJ1-2; 9 bases agree with TRBD1. V was pared by 2 bases and J by 7 bases, with 8 bases of the junction left unmatched. The germline CDR1 and CDR2 sequences are SGHTA and FQGNSA. The CDR3 consists of 15 residues. CDR3 sequence: CASSLLTGTGIGYTF. Written as DNA, the CDR3 is TGTGCCAGCAGCTTATTAACCGGGACAGGGATTGGCTACACCTTC.

This sequence joins TRBV21-1 and TRBJ2-7; the DNA was not compared with TRBD2, the D call given in the table. TRBV21-1 is a recognized pseudogene. The CDR3 has 15 amino acids. CDR3 loop: CASRLGEGQGYEQYF. For the CDR3, the DNA is TGTGCCAGCAGGCTGGGGGAGGGCCAGGGATACGAGCAGTACTTC.

The rearrangement links TRBV6-6 to TRBJ2-2; D not certain. The CDR3 runs to 13 residues. Trimming cost V 7 bases and J 0 bases, with 6 bases left between them. Germline V gene sequence: CDR1 MNHNY, CDR2 SVGAGI (reference sequence). CDR3 sequence (DNA): TGTGCCAGCACAGTAACGAACACCGGGGAGCTGTTTTTT. Amino acids: CASTVTNTGELFF.

The rearrangement uses TRBV4-1 and TRBJ2-1; 9 nucleotides align to TRBD2. Germline V gives CDR1 MGHRA, CDR2 YSYEKL. The V and J ends lost 4 bases and 8 bases, in that order; junction bases with no gene match: 9. This CDR3 spans 15 amino acids. CDR3 bases: TGCGCCAGCAGCCGAGCGGGGGGCGACAGTGATGAGCAGTTCTTC. Protein sequence: CASSRAGGDSDEQFF.

V usage is TRBV7-3 and J usage is TRBJ1-5, with D perhaps TRBD1 (6 bases). This CDR3 region has 13 residues. Germline CDR1 is SGHTA and CDR2 is FQGTGA. V shed 5 bases and J shed 7 bases, with 12 bases lying between them. CDR3 region: CASSPDRKQPQHF. The CDR3 nucleotides are TGTGCCAGCAGCCCAGACAGGAAACAGCCCCAGCATTTT.

The chain is built from TRBV5-1 and TRBJ2-7; 12 bases align to TRBD1. The CDR3 is 16 residues long. Germline-derived CDR1 and CDR2 are SGHRS and YFSETQ. Trimming took 4 bases from V and 6 from J; bases not matched to a gene: 11. CDR3 nucleotide sequence: TGCGCCAGCAGCGGCGCGGCGGGACAGGGGGCGGTCGAGCAGTACTTC. Protein: CASSGAAGQGAVEQYF.

The chain has TRBV5-4 and TRBJ1-1; 7 nucleotides line up with TRBD1. Looked up from germline, CDR1 is SGHNT and CDR2 is YYREEE (reference sequence). This CDR3 has 15 amino acids. J was trimmed by 3 bases and V by 2 bases; bases with no gene match: 7. Here the CDR3 DNA reads TGTGCCAGCAGCTTTACTACAGGGGTCGACACTGAAGCTTTCTTT. Its protein product is CASSFTTGVDTEAFF.

In its sample, this clone was seen once. V is TRBV28 and J is TRBJ2-1, with 9 bases matching TRBD2. The length of the CDR3 is 15 residues. V lost 5 bases, J lost 6 bases, and 8 bases stayed unmatched. Germline V lookup: CDR1 MDHEN, CDR2 SYDVKM. The CDR3 spells CASSRRLAASNEQFF. CDR3 nucleotides: TGTGCCAGCAGTCGAAGACTAGCGGCAAGCAATGAGCAGTTCTTC.

This chain joins TRBV18 and TRBJ1-4; D unclear. Trimming removed 3 bases at V and 3 bases at J, with 14 bases between. The CDR3 totals 16 residues. Germline V CDR1 and CDR2: KGHSH, LQKENI. This CDR3 is CASSPLSGSANEKLFF. In nucleotides, the CDR3 is TGTGCCAGCTCACCGTTGTCTGGTAGTGCTAATGAAAAACTGTTTTTT.

The chain has TRBV7-9 and TRBJ2-1; 7 positions agree with TRBD2. V was pared by 5 bases and J by 2 bases, with 9 bases of the junction left unmatched. This CDR3 comprises 16 residues. From germline, CDR1 is SEHNR and CDR2 FQNEAQ (reference sequence). CDR3 DNA sequence: TGTGCCAGCAGCCCACCGAGCGGGACGACCTACAATGAGCAGTTCTTC. Its translation is CASSPPSGTTYNEQFF.

V usage is TRBV29-1 and J usage is TRBJ1-1; 9 bases are shared with TRBD1. Germline CDR1 and CDR2: SQVTM and ANQGSEA. Trimming removed 6 bases from V and 3 bases from J; junction bases left unmatched: 5. CDR3 length: 13 amino acids. CDR3 region: CSVRTGVDTEAFF. The CDR3 coding sequence is TGCAGCGTGAGGACAGGGGTGGACACTGAAGCTTTCTTT.

The V gene is TRBV10-1, the J gene TRBJ2-7; 10 bases are shared with TRBD2. Unmatched junction bases numbered 14, after V lost 6 bases and J lost 6 bases. The CDR3 has 16 amino acids. The V gene's germline CDR1 is WNHNN and CDR2 SYGVQD (reference sequence). CDR3 protein: CASSDEELAGGREQYF. The CDR3 DNA reads TGCGCCAGCAGCGACGAAGAGTTAGCGGGAGGTCGCGAGCAGTACTTC.

The chain joins TRBV30 to TRBJ1-5; no reliable D call. Germline values: CDR1 GTSNPN, CDR2 SVGIG (reference sequence). V shed 1 base and J shed 7 bases, with 8 bases lying between them. The CDR3 has 12 residues. This CDR3 is CAWSALRQPQHF. The DNA for the CDR3 is TGTGCCTGGAGTGCACTGAGGCAGCCCCAGCATTTT. Full variable domain (rest looked up from reference TRBV30 and TRBJ1-5): SQTIHQWPATLVQPVGSPLSLECTVEGTSNPNLYWYRQAAGRGLQLLFYSVGIGQISSEVPQNLSASRPQDRQFILSSKKLLLSDSGFYLCAWSALRQPQHFGDGTRLSIL.

V gene TRBV2 combines with J gene TRBJ2-2; perhaps TRBD1 as D (5 bases). Germline CDR1 is SNHLY and CDR2 is FYNNEI. The CDR3 has 15 residues. Trimming left V 7 bases short and J 0 bases short, with 12 bases between. The CDR3 sequence: CASKQTVANTGELFF. CDR3 nucleotide sequence: TGTGCCAGCAAACAGACAGTCGCGAACACCGGGGAGCTGTTTTTT.

A single count supports this clone. The chain uses TRBV7-9 and TRBJ2-7; 10 bases are a match to TRBD2. This CDR3 comprises 15 residues. The V gene's germline CDR1 is SEHNR and CDR2 FQNEAQ (reference sequence). Unmatched junction bases numbered 3, after V lost 1 base and J lost 3 bases. The CDR3 DNA sequence: TGTGCCAGCAGCTTAGGGCTAGCGGGAGTCTACGAGCAGTACTTC. Amino acids: CASSLGLAGVYEQYF.

The V gene is TRBV13, the J gene TRBJ1-6; D is unresolved. The germline CDR1 and CDR2 sequences are PRHDT and FYEKMQ (reference sequence). V lost 7 bases and J lost 15, with 19 bases in between. This CDR3 has 13 amino acids. CDR3 DNA sequence: TGTGCCAGCACCCTAAGGGAGGGAGTGCTCCTCCACTTT. Its translation: CASTLREGVLLHF.

The chain carries TRBV25-1 and TRBJ1-2, with 8 bases identical to TRBD1. J gave up 6 bases and V 4 bases, and 10 bases lay outside the gene matches. The CDR3 extends over 15 amino acids. Germline loops: CDR1 MGHDK, CDR2 SYGVNS. This CDR3 is CASSAVTGQEDGYTF. The CDR3 DNA is TGTGCCAGCAGTGCCGTAACGGGACAGGAAGATGGCTACACCTTC.

V and J are TRBV6-4 and TRBJ2-3; TRBD1 matches at 8 bases. This CDR3 has 15 amino acids. Germline loops: CDR1 MRHNA, CDR2 SNTAGT. V shed 2 bases and J 5 bases; nucleotides not matched to a gene: 6. The CDR3 DNA reads TGTGCCAGCAGTGACGACAGGGGCGCTCGAGATACGCAGTATTTT. Its translation is CASSDDRGARDTQYF.

CDR3 region: CASSEEQGTNEKLFF. The CDR3 bases are TGTGCCAGCAGTGAAGAGCAGGGAACTAATGAAAAACTGTTTTTT. The chain has TRBV2 and TRBJ1-4, with TRBD1 as a possible D gene (5 bases). With 1 base removed from V and 1 base from J, the gap between germline ends came to 7 bases. There are 15 residues in the CDR3. Germline-derived CDR1 and CDR2 are SNHLY and FYNNEI. Full variable domain (rest looked up from reference TRBV2 and TRBJ1-4): EPEVTQTPSHQVTQMGQEVILRCVPISNHLYFYWYRQILGQKVEFLVSFYNNEISEKSEIFDDQFSVERPDGSNFTLKIRSTKLEDSAMYFCASSEEQGTNEKLFFGSGTQLSVL.

The chain carries TRBV19 and TRBJ2-2; 8 positions agree with TRBD1. Germline lookup yields CDR1 LNHDA and CDR2 SQIVND (reference sequence). V shed 7 bases and J 4 bases; nucleotides not matched to a gene: 14. This CDR3 is 17 amino acids long. CDR3 residues: CASNYARGRPGTGELFF. The CDR3 DNA is TGTGCCAGTAACTACGCCAGGGGGCGCCCGGGCACCGGGGAGCTGTTTTTT.

The chain has TRBV4-1 and TRBJ2-5; 8 positions agree with TRBD2. The last part of the DNA fits TRBJ2-7 better; the J call may be wrong. Germline V lookup: CDR1 MGHRA, CDR2 YSYEKL. The CDR3 has 14 residues. In nucleotides, the CDR3 is TGCGCCAGCAGCGAGACTAGCGCAGCCTACGAGCAGTACTTC. Amino acids: CASSETSAAYEQYF.

The chain carries TRBV11-2 and TRBJ2-2, with 10 nucleotides matching TRBD2. Germline CDR1 reads SGHAT; CDR2 reads FQNNGV. The CDR3 is made up of 13 amino acids. Losses at the gene ends were 10 bases for V and 4 bases for J; bases not matched to a gene: 3. CDR3 loop: CAKEREGTGELFF. CDR3 DNA: TGTGCCAAGGAGCGGGAGGGCACCGGGGAGCTGTTTTTT.